This T cell receptor beta chain was retrieved from a study of blood T cell repertoires in COVID-19. The wider study: Samples representing acute and convalescent COVID-19 were sourced from the United States, Italy and Spain. T cells, B-cell-depleted T cells, or PBMCs supplied cDNA or gDNA.

The CDR3 is 16 amino acids. Germline V gene sequence: CDR1 LGHDT, CDR2 YNNKEL (reference sequence). V was clipped by 0 bases and J by 0 bases, with 12 bases between them. Under the authors' procedure: Quantification of nucleated cells was approximated via reference gene primer amplification. Data came from immunoSEQ multiplex PCR; TCRdb stores just in-frame clones and leaves some out. The V and J calls and the clone size are those of that table, but D and trimming were determined from the DNA. The sample carries 150,000 to 200,000 clones, 89% recorded once. This rearrangement joins TRBV3-1 (or the pseudogene TRBV3-2) to TRBJ2-7; D possibly corresponds to TRBD2 (6 bases). The sample consisted of peripheral blood. The sequence derives from a middle-aged man with acute or convalescent COVID-19. The CDR3 here is CASSQDSGSSSYEQYF. The CDR3 nucleotides are TGTGCCAGCAGCCAAGATAGCGGCAGCAGCTCCTACGAGCAGTACTTC.